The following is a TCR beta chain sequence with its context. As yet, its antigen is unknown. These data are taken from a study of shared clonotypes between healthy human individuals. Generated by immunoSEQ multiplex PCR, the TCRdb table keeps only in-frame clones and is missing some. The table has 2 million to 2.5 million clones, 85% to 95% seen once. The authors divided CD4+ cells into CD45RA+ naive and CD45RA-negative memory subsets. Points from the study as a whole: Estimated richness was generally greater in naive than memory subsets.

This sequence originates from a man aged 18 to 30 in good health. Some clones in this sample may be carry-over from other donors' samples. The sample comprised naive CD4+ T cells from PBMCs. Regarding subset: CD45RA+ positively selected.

The CDR3 DNA follows: TGTGCCAGCAGCTTAGCCGTCCAGATTAATGAAAAACTGTTTTTT. Amino acid sequence: CASSLAVQINEKLFF. The chain carries TRBV7-9 and TRBJ1-4; D is unresolved. Trimming shortened V by 0 bases and J by 4 bases, and 9 bases separated the two germline ends. The CDR3 extends over 15 amino acids. Per the germline V gene, CDR1 is SEHNR and CDR2 is FQNEAQ (reference sequence).